The rows below give T cell receptor beta chains drawn from one sample of a study of PD-1 blockade in classical Hodgkin lymphoma. The table came from immunoSEQ multiplex PCR; TCRdb's copy has only in-frame clones and leaves some out. The sample lists roughly 32,000 clones; roughly 80% were seen once. The sequences come from peripheral blood mononuclear cells (PBMCs), collected at baseline. The receptors here all came from a human donor with classical Hodgkin lymphoma. The CDR3 runs from the conserved cysteine through the conserved F or W. D genes are given only for firm matches. Rows may omit the clone size; those that give it use once, few, many or a size class.

.	.	TRBV25-1	TRBJ1-6	TGTGCCAGCAGTGCAGGGGAAGCCTATAATTCACCCCTCCACTTT	CASSAGEAYNSPLHF
.	.	TRBV28	TRBJ1-6	TGTGCCAGCGGGGAATATAATTCACCCCTCCACTTT	CASGEYNSPLHF
.	TRBD1	TRBV2	TRBJ1-1	TGTGCCACACGACAGGGTCTAAACACTGAAGCTTTCTTT	CATRQGLNTEAFF
.	.	TRBV28	TRBJ2-7	TGTGCCAGCAGTTTAACAGGGCACTCCTACGAGCAGTACTTC	CASSLTGHSYEQYF
.	.	TRBV5-3	TRBJ1-1	TGTGCCAGCAGTTATCGAAGAGCTTTCTTT	CASSYRRAFF
.	.	TRBV4-3	TRBJ2-5	TGCGCCAGCAGCCAGTCAGGGGGGGCGGAGACCCAGTACTTC	CASSQSGGAETQYF
.	.	TRBV9	TRBJ1-3	TGTGCCAGCAGCGATGACACATCTGGAAACACCATATATTTT	CASSDDTSGNTIYF
.	TRBD2	TRBV9	TRBJ2-2	TGTGCCAGCAGCCGACTAGCGGATAACACCGGGGAGCTGTTTTTT	CASSRLADNTGELFF
.	.	TRBV27	TRBJ1-6	TGTGCCAGCAGTTGGGGGCAACTCGATTCACCCCTCCACTTT	CASSWGQLDSPLHF
.	.	TRBV28	TRBJ1-6	TGTGCCAGCAGTGGAGGGCAGACCTATAATTCACCCCTCCACTTT	CASSGGQTYNSPLHF
.	TRBD1	TRBV7-8	TRBJ1-6	TGTGCCAGCAGCGAAATACAGGGGGTGGATTCACCCCTCCACTTT	CASSEIQGVDSPLHF
.	.	TRBV18	TRBJ2-7	TGTGCCAGCTCACCACCGGCAGGGCATTTTGGCGAGCAGTACTTC	CASSPPAGHFGEQYF
.	.	TRBV6-6	TRBJ1-1	TGTGCCAGCTTAGGAAGGGCTGAAGCTTTCTTT	CASLGRAEAFF
once	.	TRBV30	TRBJ1-1	TGTGCCTGGAGCGGCTCTAGGGGAGCTTTCTTT	CAWSGSRGAFF
.	TRBD2	TRBV7-2	TRBJ2-7	TGTGCCAGCAGCAAAACTAGCGGGGGGCTGTACGAGCAGTACTTC	CASSKTSGGLYEQYF
.	.	TRBV30	TRBJ1-2	TGTGCCTGGAGTGCCCTTCAGGGGAGCTATGGCTACACCTTC	CAWSALQGSYGYTF
.	.	TRBV6-5	TRBJ1-4	TGTGCCAGCAGAGGCGCTACAGGGCCGGGGCTGTTTTTT	CASRGATGPGLFF
.	.	TRBV27	TRBJ2-7	TGTGCCAGCAATAAGGGACCGGGGCGCGAGCAGTACTTC	CASNKGPGREQYF
few	.	TRBV30	TRBJ1-6	TGTGCCTGGAGTGCGGGTAGCTCCTATAATTCACCCCTCCACTTT	CAWSAGSSYNSPLHF
.	.	TRBV5-5	TRBJ1-2	TGTGCCAGCAGCTTCGCTGATCCAGGAACAGGCTACACCTTC	CASSFADPGTGYTF
.	TRBD1	TRBV6-5	TRBJ1-6	TGTGCCAGCAGCGGGACAGCTAATTCACCCCTCCACTTT	CASSGTANSPLHF
once	.	TRBV7-3	TRBJ2-3	TGTGCCAGCAGCTTCCAAGGGGCTAGCACAGATACGCAGTATTTT	CASSFQGASTDTQYF
.	TRBD1	TRBV27	TRBJ2-7	TGTGCCAGCAGTTTCTCCCCGGGACAGAGGTCCTACGAGCAGTACTTC	CASSFSPGQRSYEQYF
once	TRBD1	TRBV7-2	TRBJ2-6	TGTGCCAGCAGCCCCCTACAGGGGGGCTTCTCTGGGGCCAACGTCCTGACTTTC	CASSPLQGGFSGANVLTF
.	.	TRBV5-4	TRBJ2-1	TGTGCCAGCAGAACACTAGACTTCTTTGAGCAGTTCTTC	CASRTLDFFEQFF
.	.	TRBV2	TRBJ1-5	TGTGCCAGCAGTGAAGTAGGTTTCCCGCACTATAGCAATCAGCCCCAGCATTTT	CASSEVGFPHYSNQPQHF
.	.	TRBV9	TRBJ2-5	TGTGCCAGCAGCGAGGGCCCTCCCCCCGAGACCCAGTACTTC	CASSEGPPPETQYF
.	.	TRBV7-2	TRBJ1-5	TGTGCCAGCAGCTTAGGCATACAGCCCCAGCATTTT	CASSLGIQPQHF
.	.	TRBV5-1	TRBJ1-2	TGCGCCAGCGGCGCGGGTTCCAACTATGGCTACACCTTC	CASGAGSNYGYTF
.	.	TRBV19	TRBJ2-1	TGTGCCAGTAGTATATTGGGGGGTGACAATGAGCAGTTCTTC	CASSILGGDNEQFF
.	.	TRBV18	TRBJ2-3	TGTGCCAGCTCACCGTCGACTGGAACTAGCACAGATACGCAGTATTTT	CASSPSTGTSTDTQYF
.	.	TRBV6-1	TRBJ2-2	TGTGCCAGCTCTGCCATGAACACCGGGGAGCTGTTTTTT	CASSAMNTGELFF
.	TRBD1	TRBV6-6	TRBJ2-5	TGTGCCAGCAGTATTCCCGGGACAGCGAATCAAGAGACCCAGTACTTC	CASSIPGTANQETQYF
.	TRBD1	TRBV29-1	TRBJ2-2	TGCAGCGTTGAAGGGACAGGGTGGACCGGGGAGCTGTTTTTT	CSVEGTGWTGELFF
.	TRBD2	TRBV9	TRBJ2-3	TGTGCCAGCAGCGTAGGGTCTAGCGGGGGCACAGATACGCAGTATTTT	CASSVGSSGGTDTQYF
.	.	TRBV6-1	TRBJ2-5	TGTGCCAGCATTAGAGACAGTGACCTAGCAGAGACCCAGTACTTC	CASIRDSDLAETQYF
.	.	TRBV6-5	TRBJ1-5	TGTGCCAGCAGAGGACAGAACAATCAGCCCCAGCATTTT	CASRGQNNQPQHF
.	.	TRBV30	TRBJ1-2	TGTGCCTGGACCCCCAGCGGGGGCGCAAGCTATGGCTACACCTTC	CAWTPSGGASYGYTF
.	.	TRBV7-9	TRBJ2-3	TGTGCCAGCAGCTTCAACAGACTCCCCTACACAGATACGCAGTATTTT	CASSFNRLPYTDTQYF
.	TRBD2	TRBV7-2	TRBJ2-2	TGTGCCAGCAGCCCGGAGGGACTAGCGTTACGGGAGCTGTTTTTT	CASSPEGLALRELFF
.	.	TRBV2	TRBJ1-5	TGTGCCAGCAGTGAATCTGGGGTTCGGCAGCCCCAGCATTTT	CASSESGVRQPQHF
.	.	TRBV2	TRBJ2-1	TGTGCCAGCAGTGAAGCTCTAGGGTACAATGAGCAGTTCTTC	CASSEALGYNEQFF
.	TRBD2	TRBV7-7	TRBJ2-2	TGTGCTAGCAGCTTGCGCGGGGGACTAGCGGGTAACACCGGGGAGCTGTTTTTT	CASSLRGGLAGNTGELFF
.	TRBD2	TRBV7-3	TRBJ2-3	TGTGCCAGCAGCATCGGTAGCGGGGGACGCACAGATACGCAGTATTTT	CASSIGSGGRTDTQYF
.	.	TRBV27	TRBJ1-5	TGTGCCAGCAGTTTCGGAGGGGAGGGCCAGCCCCAGCATTTT	CASSFGGEGQPQHF
few	.	TRBV11-2	TRBJ1-2	TGTGCCAGCAGCTTATTCGCAGGATGGAACTATGGCTACACCTTC	CASSLFAGWNYGYTF
.	TRBD2	TRBV6-6	TRBJ2-1	TGTGCCAGCAGTTACTTGCTAGCGGGGGGGGGTGAGCAGTTCTTC	CASSYLLAGGGEQFF
.	.	TRBV7-7	TRBJ2-3	TGTGCCAGCAGCTTAGGAGGAACTAGCACAGATACGCAGTATTTT	CASSLGGTSTDTQYF
.	.	TRBV28	TRBJ2-7	TGTGCCAGCAGTTTACTGGGGACGACCGGACAGTCCTACGAGCAGTACTTC	CASSLLGTTGQSYEQYF
.	.	TRBV13	TRBJ2-3	TGTGCCAGCAGTGTGGTGGGGCCACAGGGGAGCGGGGCGCAGTATTTT	CASSVVGPQGSGAQYF
.	TRBD1	TRBV6-5	TRBJ2-3	TGTGCCAGCAGTCGGGACAGATTCACAGATACGCAGTATTTT	CASSRDRFTDTQYF
.	.	TRBV10-3	TRBJ2-6	TGTGCCATCAGCCCCGGGACCCGCTCTGGGGCCAACGTCCTGACTTTC	CAISPGTRSGANVLTF
.	.	TRBV5-6	TRBJ1-2	TGTGCCAGCAGCTTGGAAGTTGCGGACCTATACTATGGCTACACCTTC	CASSLEVADLYYGYTF
.	.	TRBV2	TRBJ1-3	TGTGCCAGCCTGAGGAGCCAGGGGGGAAACACCATATATTTT	CASLRSQGGNTIYF